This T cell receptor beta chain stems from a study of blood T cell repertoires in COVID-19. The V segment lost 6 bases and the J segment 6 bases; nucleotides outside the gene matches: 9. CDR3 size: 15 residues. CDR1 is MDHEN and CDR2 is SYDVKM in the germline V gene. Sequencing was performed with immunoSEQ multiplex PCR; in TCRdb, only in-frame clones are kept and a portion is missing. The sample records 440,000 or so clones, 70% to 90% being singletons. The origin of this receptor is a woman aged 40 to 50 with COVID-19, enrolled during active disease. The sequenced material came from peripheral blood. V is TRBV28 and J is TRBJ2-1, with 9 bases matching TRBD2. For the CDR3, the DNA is TGTGCCAGCAGCCGCCGGGCGGGAGGGTCCAATGAGCAGTTCTTC. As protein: CASSRRAGGSNEQFF.